One TCR beta chain is described in this entry. The antigen this receptor binds is unknown. No base-level quality is on record; no much larger clone is a single base apart. The meaning of the sample's treatment or condition label: live attenuated yellow fever vaccine strain. A standard Ficoll-Paque protocol was used to isolate PBMCs from peripheral blood. CD4 and CD8 T-cell fractions were isolated with Dynabeads CD4 and CD8 positive selection kits. RNA was extracted with TriZol from bulk PBMCs, CD4 and CD8 fractions, and dextramer-positive and dextramer-negative fractions. V is pruned by 4 bases and J by 5 bases, leaving 12 bases of the junction without a gene match. Per the germline V gene (reference sequence), SGHNT is the CDR1 and YYREEE is the CDR2. Its CDR3 holds 17 amino acids, cysteine through phenylalanine. Only the CDR3 DNA is retained, 51 bases long and in frame from the first base. TCR cDNA was synthesized by 5'RACE template switching, through which a universal primer site and unique molecular identifiers were introduced. cDNA synthesis was primed from both the TCR alpha and TCR beta constant segments. Library amplification used two PCR steps, and the second PCR step added sample barcodes and sequencing adapters. Sequencing of the libraries was done on either Illumina HiSeq 2500 (2x100 bp) or NovaSeq (2x150 bp). As for the original processing: Demultiplexing of reads and collapsing into UMI consensus sequences were performed with MIGEC, and V(D)J alignment was carried out with MiXCR. Clonotypes responding to the vaccine were identified with edgeR on replicate PBMC samples, with the criteria of FDR below 0.01 and a log2 fold change above 5 up to day 15. Each bulk clonotype received a CD4 or CD8 identity based on whether the sequenced CD4 or CD8 repertoire contained that clonotype at higher abundance. The public reads were run again by TCRdb, first through fastp at Q25 and then through MiXCR, and only productive beta chains were kept. Each CDR3 protein gets just one entry, which takes the most common genes and DNA from the rows behind it. The V and J calls were determined by TCRdb, not by the authors. The sample table shows a few hundred thousand distinct CDR3 sequences, and less than 9% are seen once. Of the sample, approximately 0.85% falls within the top ten clones.

The record originates from a study of T cells after yellow fever vaccination (dated by TCRdb to 2018 to 2020). With regard to the full study: The SMART-Seq v4 Ultra Low Input RNA kit was used to prepare libraries from fractions with low cell numbers. To follow T-cell clones before and after both primary and booster YFV17D yellow fever vaccination, bulk TCR alpha and beta repertoires underwent longitudinal sequencing. Two healthy male donors, one aged 18 to 29 and one aged 30 to 39 years, were included in the cohort. Blood was drawn at multiple timepoints before and after primary and secondary immunization, with bulk PBMC replicates and cell subsets isolated.

The investigation overall reported the following: Only a couple of donors were included in the study, so the extent to which the findings can be generalized is limited. Most clones expanded after primary vaccination were re-detected after the booster (almost 98% of CD4 and around 88% of CD8), suggesting broad memory maintenance. Computational filtering was needed because FACS-sorted repertoires could contain abundant contaminating clonotypes from the bulk population. Compared with the primary T-cell response, the secondary T-cell response was faster but weaker, reaching its peak on day 5 rather than on day 15. A small share of clonotypes was detected in both CD4 and CD8 compartments, with the overlap likely arising from convergent recombination.

This clonotype was sampled from a man aged 25 to 40 who received the YFV17D yellow fever vaccine. This receptor chain uses TRBV5-4 and TRBJ2-7, with TRBD2 identical over 13 junction bases. The source material was CD4+ T cells sorted from PBMCs, sampled 15 days after the yellow fever booster vaccination. The nucleotide sequence reads TGTGCCAGCAGCCTGACAATACTAGCGGGAGGGCCTAACGAGCAGTACTTC. It codes for CASSLTILAGGPNEQYF.